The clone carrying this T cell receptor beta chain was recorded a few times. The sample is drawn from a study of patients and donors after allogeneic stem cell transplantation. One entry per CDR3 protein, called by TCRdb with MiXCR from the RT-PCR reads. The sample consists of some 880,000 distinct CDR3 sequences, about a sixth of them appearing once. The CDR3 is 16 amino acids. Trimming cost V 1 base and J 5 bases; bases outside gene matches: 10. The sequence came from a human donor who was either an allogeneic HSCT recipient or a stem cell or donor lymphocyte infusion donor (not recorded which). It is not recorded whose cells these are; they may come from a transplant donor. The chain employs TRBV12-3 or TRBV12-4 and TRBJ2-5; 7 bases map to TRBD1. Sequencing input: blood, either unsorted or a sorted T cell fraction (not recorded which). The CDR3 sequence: CASSLGKRQGGETQYF. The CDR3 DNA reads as TGTGCCAGCAGTTTAGGGAAGAGACAGGGTGGGGAGACCCAGTACTTC.